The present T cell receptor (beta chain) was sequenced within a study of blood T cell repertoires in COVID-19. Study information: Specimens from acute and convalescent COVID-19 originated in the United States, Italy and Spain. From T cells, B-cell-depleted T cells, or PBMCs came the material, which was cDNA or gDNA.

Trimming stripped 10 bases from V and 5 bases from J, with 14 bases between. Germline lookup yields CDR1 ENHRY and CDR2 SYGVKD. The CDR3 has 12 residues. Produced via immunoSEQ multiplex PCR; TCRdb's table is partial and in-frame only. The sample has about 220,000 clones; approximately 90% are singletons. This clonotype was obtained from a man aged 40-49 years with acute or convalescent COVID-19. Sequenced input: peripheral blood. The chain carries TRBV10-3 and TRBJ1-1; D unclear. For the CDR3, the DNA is TGTGCCACCAAAACAGATGTTACTGAAGCTTTCTTT. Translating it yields CATKTDVTEAFF.